The 28 T cell receptor beta chains below come from one sample, sequenced in a study of cytomegalovirus exposure and HLA in healthy donors. PCR amplification relied on 60 Vbeta primers (plus 13 Jbeta primers). TCRdb's copy holds only in-frame clones and misses some; the assay was immunoSEQ multiplex PCR. The listing records 150,000 to 200,000 clones. Material: PBMCs. The receptor source for this set is a woman younger than 35 in good health and CMV-seropositive.

The chain recombines TRBV6-1 with TRBJ1-6; 7 nucleotides line up with TRBD1. The CDR3 length is 14 residues. The V gene's germline CDR1 is MNHNS and CDR2 SASEGT. V lost 7 bases, J lost 10 bases, and 10 bases stayed unmatched. The CDR3 spells CASTTDREVSPLHF. CDR3 coding DNA: TGTGCCAGCACCACCGACAGGGAGGTGTCACCCCTCCACTTT.

The gene calls are TRBV6-5 and TRBJ1-2; the D gene is possibly TRBD1 (5 bases). Per the germline V gene, CDR1 is MNHEY and CDR2 is SVGAGI. V was clipped by 7 bases and J by 4 bases, with 19 bases between them. The CDR3 totals 15 residues. The CDR3 DNA reads TGTGCCAGCACCACGGGGTCGGGGGGAAGCTATGGCTACACCTTC. Its protein is CASTTGSGGSYGYTF.

The V call is TRBV6-4, the J call TRBJ1-1; D gene ambiguous. Per the germline V gene, CDR1 is MRHNA and CDR2 is SNTAGT. Trimming cost V 6 bases and J 4 bases, with 18 bases left between them. CDR3 size: 15 residues. CDR3 sequence (DNA): TGTGCCAGCAGACCCAAGGCAGCGAGTGGCACTGAAGCTTTCTTT. Translation gives CASRPKAASGTEAFF.

V is TRBV7-9 and J is TRBJ1-2; 10 bases line up with TRBD1. The length of the CDR3 is 17 residues. Trimming removed 2 bases from V and 0 bases from J; junction bases left unmatched: 6. Germline V CDR1 and CDR2: SEHNR, FQNEAQ (reference sequence). This CDR3 is CASSLRGQGRANYGYTF. In DNA form, the CDR3 reads TGTGCCAGCAGCTTAAGGGGACAGGGGAGAGCTAACTATGGCTACACCTTC.

The chain recombines TRBV5-6 with TRBJ2-1; no firm D call. Germline V lookup: CDR1 SGHDT, CDR2 YYEEEE. V dropped 1 base and J dropped 0 bases, with 11 bases sitting between them. The CDR3 consists of 16 residues. The CDR3 nucleotides are TGTGCCAGCAGCTTGAATCGCGGAAACTCCTACAATGAGCAGTTCTTC. It codes for CASSLNRGNSYNEQFF.

The genes are TRBV5-4 and TRBJ1-1; TRBD1 matches at 11 bases. Germline V gene sequence: CDR1 SGHNT, CDR2 YYREEE (reference sequence). The CDR3 is 14 amino acids. With V trimmed by 4 bases and J by 4 bases, 3 bases remained unmatched. The CDR3 here is CASSRDRGVTEAFF. The CDR3 region has the DNA TGTGCCAGCAGCCGGGACAGGGGGGTCACTGAAGCTTTCTTT.

The V call is TRBV5-6, the J call TRBJ1-2; D remains ambiguous. CDR1 SGHDT and CDR2 YYEEEE come from the germline V gene. The CDR3 runs 12 residues. Trimming shortened V by 4 bases and J by 8 bases, and 12 bases separated the two germline ends. The CDR3 DNA is TGTGCCAGCAGCCCTGGAGTTCAGGGCTACACCTTC. Translation gives CASSPGVQGYTF.

This chain links TRBV4-1 with TRBJ1-2, with D possibly matching TRBD1 (6 bases). CDR1 MGHRA and CDR2 YSYEKL come from the germline V gene. The CDR3 runs to 15 residues. V was trimmed by 0 bases and J by 5 bases, leaving 13 bases between them. The chain's CDR3 is CASSQDWRTAYGYTF. Written as DNA, the CDR3 is TGCGCCAGCAGCCAAGATTGGAGGACAGCATATGGCTACACCTTC.

The gene calls are TRBV7-9 and TRBJ2-7, with a weak D call TRBD1 (5 bases). Germline V CDR1 and CDR2: SEHNR, FQNEAQ (reference sequence). Trimming took off 4 bases at V and 6 bases at J, with 7 bases between the two ends. The CDR3 is made up of 11 amino acids. The CDR3 spells CASSSDTEQYF. CDR3 in DNA: TGTGCCAGCAGCTCGGACACCGAGCAGTACTTC.

As DNA, the CDR3 is TGTGCCAGCAGTATACAGGGGGGTGGTCCCTATGGCTACACCTTC. As protein: CASSIQGGGPYGYTF. J is TRBJ1-2 and V is TRBV6-1; 8 bases line up with TRBD1. The ends lost 5 bases at V and 4 bases at J; junction bases unmatched: 9. CDR3 length: 15 residues. CDR1 and CDR2 (germline): MNHNS, SASEGT.

The CDR3 is CASSLDRGLGYTF. CDR3 nucleotide sequence: TGTGCCAGCAGCCTTGACAGGGGGCTGGGCTACACCTTC. The chain links TRBV6-5 to TRBJ1-2, with 10 nucleotides matching TRBD1. V shed 6 bases, J shed 8 bases, and the junction held 6 bases outside the gene matches. The germline gives CDR1 MNHEY, CDR2 SVGAGI. The CDR3 runs to 13 residues.

The V and J genes are TRBV7-3 and TRBJ2-7; the match to TRBD1 covers 7 bases. Germline CDR1 reads SGHTA; CDR2 reads FQGTGA. V gave up 5 bases and J gave up 3 bases; unmatched junction bases: 19. The CDR3 has 18 amino acids. CDR3 protein: CASSLAGQAGGYGYEQYF. In nucleotides, the CDR3 is TGTGCCAGCAGCCTAGCCGGACAGGCCGGCGGCTATGGCTACGAGCAGTACTTC. Looking up the rest from reference TRBV7-3 and TRBJ2-7 gives the full variable domain: GAGVSQTPSNKVTEKGKYVELRCDPISGHTALYWYRQSLGQGPEFLIYFQGTGAADDSGLPNDRFFAVRPEGSVSTLKIQRTERGDSAVYLCASSLAGQAGGYGYEQYFGPGTRLTVT.

The chain couples TRBV6-6 to TRBJ2-5; 8 bases fit TRBD1. The closer fit of TRBJ2-7 to the DNA end suggests the J call may be wrong. This CDR3 has 15 residues. Germline loops: CDR1 MNHNY, CDR2 SVGAGI (reference sequence). The CDR3 coding sequence is TGTGCCAGCAGACTTGGACAGGGTATTAACTACGAGCAGTACTTC. Translated: CASRLGQGINYEQYF.

The V and J genes are TRBV6-1 and TRBJ2-7; TRBD1 matches 7 bases. Germline assignment: CDR1 MNHNS and CDR2 SASEGT. Germline trimming cut 4 bases from V and 5 bases from J; bases unmatched to any gene: 5. CDR3 size: 13 residues. In DNA, the CDR3 is TGTGCCAGCAGTGTTTTAACAGGGGACGAGCAGTACTTC. Residues: CASSVLTGDEQYF.

The chain combines TRBV5-8 with TRBJ2-4; D is undetermined. This CDR3 region has 14 residues. V was cut by 4 bases and J by 1 base, with 9 bases left in between. CDR1 is SGHTS and CDR2 is YDEGEE in the germline V gene. The CDR3 loop reads CASSPSVAKNIQYF. CDR3 nucleotides: TGTGCCAGCAGCCCCTCCGTGGCCAAAAACATTCAGTACTTC.

V and J are TRBV5-4 and TRBJ1-1, with 8 bases identical to TRBD1. J gave up 3 bases and V 3 bases, and 10 bases lay outside the gene matches. Per germline, CDR1 SGHNT and CDR2 YYREEE (reference sequence). The CDR3 extends over 16 amino acids. In DNA form, the CDR3 reads TGTGCCAGCAGCTCGATACAGGGACAGGAGTACACTGAAGCTTTCTTT. Translated: CASSSIQGQEYTEAFF.

CDR3 DNA: TGTGCCAGCAGCCAAGAGGCGGGGGGGCGGTACAATGAGCAGTTCTTC. It encodes CASSQEAGGRYNEQFF. The chain is built from TRBV4-2 and TRBJ2-1; 9 bases are shared with TRBD2. Germline trimming cut 0 bases from V and 4 bases from J; bases unmatched to any gene: 4. The germline V gene encodes CDR1 LGHNA and CDR2 YNFKEQ. The CDR3 contains 16 residues.

The chain couples TRBV7-9 to TRBJ2-5; D is uncertain. The CDR3 runs 14 residues. Between the trimmed V and J ends, which lost 1 base and 5 bases, there was a span of 11 bases. Germline V gene data show CDR1 as SEHNR and CDR2 as FQNEAQ (reference sequence). The CDR3 region has the DNA TGTGCCAGCAGCTTAGGAGGCAGAAGGGAGACCCAGTACTTC. Translated: CASSLGGRRETQYF.

The chain recombines TRBV15 with TRBJ2-7; 11 nucleotides agree with TRBD2. The CDR3 extends over 15 amino acids. Germline-derived CDR1 and CDR2 are LNHNV and YYDKDF (reference sequence). After removal of 2 bases from V and 6 bases from J, the junction contained 6 bases not matched to a gene. The CDR3 loop reads CATSRLSGREGEQYF. CDR3 nucleotides: TGTGCCACCAGCAGACTTAGCGGGAGGGAGGGCGAGCAGTACTTC.

V is TRBV12-5 and J is TRBJ2-3; 11 bases map to TRBD2. This CDR3 has 14 residues. Germline V CDR1 and CDR2: LGHNT, FRNRAP. Unmatched junction bases numbered 4, after V lost 6 bases and J lost 5 bases. Here the CDR3 DNA reads TGTGCTAGTGGCTTACTAGCGGGAGTAGATACGCAGTATTTT. Encoded protein: CASGLLAGVDTQYF.

V usage is TRBV9 and J usage is TRBJ1-5; perhaps TRBD1 as D (5 bases). The CDR3 is 14 amino acids. V was shortened by 7 bases and J by 0 bases, with 11 bases between the two germline ends. Germline V gene lookup returns CDR1 SGDLS and CDR2 YYNGEE. CDR3: CASPGLYSNQPQHF. The DNA of the CDR3 is TGTGCCAGCCCAGGGCTTTATAGCAATCAGCCCCAGCATTTT.

The genes are TRBV18 and TRBJ1-4; D is undetermined. The CDR3 totals 13 residues. CDR1 is KGHSH and CDR2 is LQKENI in the germline V gene. Trimming left V 5 bases short and J 8 bases short, with 12 bases between. As DNA, the CDR3 is TGTGCCAGCTCAACCGCTCAAAGCGAAAAACTGTTTTTT. The encoded protein is CASSTAQSEKLFF.

This rearrangement joins TRBV19 to TRBJ1-3, with 8 bases aligning to TRBD1. The CDR3 is 17 amino acids. Per the germline V gene, CDR1 is LNHDA and CDR2 is SQIVND (reference sequence). V gave up 4 bases and J gave up 3 bases; unmatched junction bases: 11. The CDR3 nucleotides are TGTGCCAGTAGTAAAAGGACAGGGCGATTCCTTGGAAACACCATATATTTT. It is translated as CASSKRTGRFLGNTIYF.

The CDR3 reads CASSPRGTSGRASDTQYF. CDR3 DNA: TGTGCCAGCAGCCCAAGGGGGACTAGCGGGAGGGCCTCAGATACGCAGTATTTT. The chain employs TRBV7-2 and TRBJ2-3; 16 bases match TRBD2. The J segment lost 4 bases and the V segment lost 5 bases, leaving 9 bases of the junction unmatched. The CDR3 is made up of 18 amino acids. Germline CDR1 is SGHTA and CDR2 is FQGNSA.

This chain uses TRBV30 with TRBJ2-2, with 7 bases aligning to TRBD2. Germline values: CDR1 GTSNPN, CDR2 SVGIG (reference sequence). Unmatched junction bases numbered 9, after V lost 0 bases and J lost 5 bases. This CDR3 comprises 16 residues. In nucleotides, the CDR3 is TGTGCCTGGAGTGTACGGCCGGGGGGTTCGACCGGGGAGCTGTTTTTT. Translating gives CAWSVRPGGSTGELFF.

The chain joins TRBV10-3 to TRBJ2-6; a possible D gene is TRBD2 (5 bases). Trimming took off 4 bases at V and 3 bases at J, with 10 bases between the two ends. This CDR3 spans 15 amino acids. The germline gives CDR1 ENHRY, CDR2 SYGVKD. The CDR3 DNA reads TGTGCCATCAGTGTGGGAGTGAATGGGGCCAACGTCCTGACTTTC. It codes for CAISVGVNGANVLTF.

V usage is TRBV7-8 and J usage is TRBJ2-7; maybe TRBD1 (6 bases). Trimming removed 1 base from V and 0 bases from J, with 16 bases in between. Germline V lookup: CDR1 SGHVS, CDR2 FQNEAQ. The CDR3 consists of 17 residues. The CDR3 region is CASSLVAGDTGSYEQYF. In DNA, the CDR3 is TGTGCCAGCAGCTTAGTGGCAGGGGACACTGGCTCCTACGAGCAGTACTTC. The variable domain in full, with the rest retrieved from reference TRBV7-8 and TRBJ2-7, is GAGVSQSPRYKVAKRGQDVALRCDPISGHVSLFWYQQALGQGPEFLTYFQNEAQLDKSGLPSDRFFAERPEGSVSTLKIQRTQQEDSAVYLCASSLVAGDTGSYEQYFGPGTRLTVT.

The chain carries TRBV7-6 and TRBJ2-7, with D possibly TRBD1 on 6 matching bases. Trimming removed 5 bases at V and 2 bases at J, with 16 bases between. Per the germline V gene, CDR1 is SGHVS and CDR2 is FNYEAQ. The CDR3 spans 15 residues. The CDR3 DNA follows: TGTGCCAGCAGCCCTCGGACAGCAAACCCCTACGAGCAGTACTTC. Protein product: CASSPRTANPYEQYF. The full variable domain, completed using reference TRBV7-6 and TRBJ2-7, is GAGVSQSPRYKVTKRGQDVALRCDPISGHVSLYWYRQALGQGPEFLTYFNYEAQQDKSGLPNDRFSAERPEGSISTLTIQRTEQRDSAMYRCASSPRTANPYEQYFGPGTRLTVT.